This TCR beta chain was found in a study of T cell responses to AZD1222 COVID-19 vaccine. The study's findings and limits: After two AZD1222 doses, spike-specific TCR breadth and depth rose versus day 0. The repertoires were collected only after the peak T cell response. At study baseline, merely about 6 AZD1222 recipients were seropositive. Clonal diversity was possibly underestimated, and white British individuals and females predominated among donors.

On this clone itself: As yet, its antigen is unknown.

Here immunoSEQ multiplex PCR was the method, and the copy in TCRdb shows in-frame clones only, minus some. In the table there are some 150,000 clones, approximately 89% of which are singletons. The sequences come from peripheral blood, collected on day 0 of AZD1222 vaccination. The TCR sequence derives from an adult in good health.

Here the CDR3 reads CASSLGVRNTEAFF. The CDR3 DNA reads as TGCGCCAGCAGCTTAGGGGTTCGGAACACTGAAGCTTTCTTT. The V gene is TRBV5-1, the J gene TRBJ1-1; TRBD1 might be the D (5 bases). Deletions cut 2 bases from V and 1 base from J, with 9 bases between. Germline V gene data show CDR1 as SGHRS and CDR2 as YFSETQ. This CDR3 has 14 residues.